These T cell receptor beta chains were read from a single sample in a study of cytomegalovirus exposure and HLA in healthy donors. Only in-frame clones appear in the TCRdb table, and some are missing; sequencing was by immunoSEQ multiplex PCR. The data show roughly 200,000 clones, with around 80% seen just once and roughly 1.7% held by the top ten. Specimen: PBMCs. These receptors all stem from a man aged 35 to 55 in good health and CMV-seropositive. The CDR3 runs from the conserved cysteine through the conserved F or W. D genes are given only for firm matches. A clone size is listed for some rows: how often the clone was seen (once, few, many), or a class if it is expanded.

d_gene: TRBD1
v_gene: TRBV16
abundance: -
j_gene: TRBJ1-1
CDR3aa: CASSHTGESTEAFF
CDR3nt: TGTGCCAGCAGCCACACAGGGGAAAGCACTGAAGCTTTCTTT

d_gene: -
v_gene: TRBV6-5
abundance: -
j_gene: TRBJ1-3
CDR3aa: CASSYLSGNTIYF
CDR3nt: TGTGCCAGCAGTTACCTCTCTGGAAACACCATATATTTT

d_gene: TRBD1
v_gene: TRBV7-2
abundance: few
j_gene: TRBJ2-3
CDR3aa: CASSLDRGSDTQYF
CDR3nt: TGTGCCAGCTCCTTGGACAGGGGGTCAGATACGCAGTATTTT

d_gene: -
v_gene: TRBV6-4
abundance: -
j_gene: TRBJ2-1
CDR3aa: CASSDSTSRFDEQFF
CDR3nt: TGTGCCAGCAGTGACTCGACATCCCGGTTTGATGAGCAGTTCTTC

d_gene: -
v_gene: TRBV29-1
abundance: few
j_gene: TRBJ1-2
CDR3aa: CSVPQNTGSNYGYTF
CDR3nt: TGCAGCGTTCCACAAAATACAGGATCTAACTATGGCTACACCTTC

d_gene: TRBD2
v_gene: TRBV7-2
abundance: -
j_gene: TRBJ2-7
CDR3aa: CASSFYSGSSYEQYF
CDR3nt: TGTGCCAGCAGCTTTTATAGCGGGTCCTCCTACGAGCAGTACTTC

d_gene: -
v_gene: TRBV6-5
abundance: -
j_gene: TRBJ1-1
CDR3aa: CASSYGTDGEAFF
CDR3nt: TGTGCCAGCAGTTACGGGACTGACGGGGAAGCTTTCTTT

d_gene: TRBD1
v_gene: TRBV27
abundance: -
j_gene: TRBJ2-7
CDR3aa: CAILPPGQEITYEQYF
CDR3nt: TGTGCCATCTTACCTCCGGGACAGGAGATTACCTACGAGCAGTACTTC

d_gene: -
v_gene: TRBV11-2
abundance: -
j_gene: TRBJ2-3
CDR3aa: CASSLGLRDTQYF
CDR3nt: TGTGCCAGCAGCTTAGGCCTCAGAGATACGCAGTATTTT

d_gene: -
v_gene: TRBV5-6
abundance: -
j_gene: TRBJ2-3
CDR3aa: CASSLTGRDTQYF
CDR3nt: TGTGCCAGCAGCTTGACAGGAAGAGATACGCAGTATTTT

d_gene: TRBD1
v_gene: TRBV6-5
abundance: -
j_gene: TRBJ1-6
CDR3aa: CASRDRAHSPLHF
CDR3nt: TGTGCCAGCAGGGACAGGGCTCATTCACCCCTCCACTTT

d_gene: -
v_gene: TRBV7-2
abundance: once
j_gene: TRBJ2-2
CDR3aa: CASRLNRDSSTGELFF
CDR3nt: TGTGCCAGCAGACTTAACCGGGACTCGAGCACCGGGGAGCTGTTTTTT

d_gene: -
v_gene: TRBV18
abundance: -
j_gene: TRBJ2-7
CDR3aa: CASSPGLADYEQYF
CDR3nt: TGTGCCAGCTCACCAGGTCTAGCCGATTACGAGCAGTACTTC

d_gene: -
v_gene: TRBV15
abundance: once
j_gene: TRBJ1-1
CDR3aa: CATSDPGTLRTEAFF
CDR3nt: TGTGCCACCAGCGATCCGGGAACCCTGCGGACTGAAGCTTTCTTT

d_gene: TRBD2
v_gene: TRBV10-3
abundance: -
j_gene: TRBJ2-7
CDR3aa: CAISSSGRAGEQYF
CDR3nt: TGTGCCATCAGTTCTAGCGGGAGGGCCGGGGAGCAGTACTTC

d_gene: -
v_gene: TRBV29-1
abundance: -
j_gene: TRBJ1-2
CDR3aa: CSVRGGDQNYGYTF
CDR3nt: TGCAGCGTTCGAGGGGGGGACCAAAACTATGGCTACACCTTC

d_gene: -
v_gene: TRBV6-5
abundance: -
j_gene: TRBJ1-1
CDR3aa: CASSYDSGANTEAFF
CDR3nt: TGTGCCAGCAGTTACGATTCAGGGGCGAACACTGAAGCTTTCTTT

d_gene: TRBD1
v_gene: TRBV6-1
abundance: few
j_gene: TRBJ2-4
CDR3aa: CATPGTGSDIQYF
CDR3nt: TGTGCCACCCCTGGGACAGGGTCGGACATTCAGTACTTC

d_gene: TRBD1
v_gene: TRBV27
abundance: -
j_gene: TRBJ2-7
CDR3aa: CASSGGQGSHEQYF
CDR3nt: TGTGCCAGCAGTGGGGGACAGGGGTCGCACGAGCAGTACTTC

d_gene: TRBD2
v_gene: TRBV5-1
abundance: -
j_gene: TRBJ2-7
CDR3aa: CASSFIAGGPYEQYF
CDR3nt: TGCGCCAGCAGCTTCATAGCGGGAGGGCCCTACGAGCAGTACTTC

d_gene: TRBD1
v_gene: TRBV18
abundance: -
j_gene: TRBJ1-3
CDR3aa: CASSDPGQGAISGNTIYF
CDR3nt: TGTGCCAGCTCAGACCCGGGACAGGGGGCAATCTCTGGAAACACCATATATTTT

d_gene: -
v_gene: TRBV7-6
abundance: -
j_gene: TRBJ2-2
CDR3aa: CASSGATAGGELFF
CDR3nt: TGTGCCAGCAGCGGAGCGACAGCCGGCGGGGAGCTGTTTTTT

d_gene: -
v_gene: TRBV10-3
abundance: -
j_gene: TRBJ1-1
CDR3aa: CAIRGEGGTEAFF
CDR3nt: TGTGCCATCAGGGGCGAGGGAGGCACTGAAGCTTTCTTT

d_gene: TRBD1
v_gene: TRBV7-3
abundance: -
j_gene: TRBJ1-2
CDR3aa: CASSKTGGDGYTF
CDR3nt: TGTGCCAGCAGCAAGACAGGGGGCGATGGCTACACCTTC

d_gene: -
v_gene: TRBV10-1
abundance: -
j_gene: TRBJ2-3
CDR3aa: CASSEIGPGDTQYF
CDR3nt: TGCGCCAGCAGTGAGATCGGCCCCGGGGATACGCAGTATTTT

d_gene: -
v_gene: TRBV18
abundance: -
j_gene: TRBJ1-1
CDR3aa: CASSLRRGTEAFF
CDR3nt: TGTGCCAGCTCACTTAGACGGGGAACTGAAGCTTTCTTT

d_gene: -
v_gene: TRBV4-3
abundance: once
j_gene: TRBJ2-7
CDR3aa: CASSQKNRAEQYF
CDR3nt: TGCGCCAGCAGCCAGAAAAACAGGGCCGAGCAGTACTTC

d_gene: TRBD1
v_gene: TRBV27
abundance: -
j_gene: TRBJ2-3
CDR3aa: CASSLPGQGTISTDTQYF
CDR3nt: TGTGCCAGCAGTCTTCCGGGACAGGGGACCATTTCCACAGATACGCAGTATTTT

d_gene: TRBD1
v_gene: TRBV6-1
abundance: once
j_gene: TRBJ1-2
CDR3aa: CASSGDRGLSRRNNYGYTF
CDR3nt: TGTGCCAGCAGTGGGGACAGGGGCTTAAGTAGACGGAATAACTATGGCTACACCTTC

d_gene: -
v_gene: TRBV1
abundance: -
j_gene: TRBJ2-7
CDR3aa: CTSSPRLPSFEQYF
CDR3nt: TGCACCAGCAGCCCCCGACTCCCTTCCTTCGAGCAGTACTTC

d_gene: -
v_gene: TRBV6-5
abundance: -
j_gene: TRBJ2-7
CDR3aa: CASTLRQPGAEQYF
CDR3nt: TGTGCCAGCACTTTACGTCAGCCAGGGGCCGAGCAGTACTTC

d_gene: -
v_gene: TRBV7-6
abundance: few
j_gene: TRBJ2-7
CDR3aa: CASSLREDSYEQYF
CDR3nt: TGTGCCAGCAGCTTGAGAGAGGATTCCTACGAGCAGTACTTC

d_gene: -
v_gene: TRBV27
abundance: -
j_gene: TRBJ2-5
CDR3aa: CASSLGGVQETQYF
CDR3nt: TGTGCCAGCAGTCTAGGCGGCGTGCAAGAGACCCAGTACTTC

d_gene: TRBD1
v_gene: TRBV11-2
abundance: -
j_gene: TRBJ1-5
CDR3aa: CASSPTDRGHEPQHF
CDR3nt: TGTGCCAGCAGCCCGACGGACAGGGGGCATGAGCCCCAGCATTTT

d_gene: TRBD2
v_gene: TRBV5-1
abundance: -
j_gene: TRBJ2-7
CDR3aa: CASSTSGRVAEQYF
CDR3nt: TGCGCCAGCAGCACTAGCGGGAGGGTAGCCGAGCAGTACTTC

d_gene: TRBD2
v_gene: TRBV15
abundance: -
j_gene: TRBJ2-7
CDR3aa: CATSGGRLAGAGEQYF
CDR3nt: TGTGCCACCAGCGGGGGTAGACTAGCGGGAGCAGGCGAGCAGTACTTC

d_gene: -
v_gene: TRBV2
abundance: few
j_gene: TRBJ2-2
CDR3aa: CASSPQGGNTGELFF
CDR3nt: TGTGCCAGCAGCCCCCAGGGCGGGAACACCGGGGAGCTGTTTTTT

d_gene: TRBD1
v_gene: TRBV10-1
abundance: -
j_gene: TRBJ2-1
CDR3aa: CASSAGTGGRVAGFLEQFF
CDR3nt: TGCGCCAGCAGTGCCGGGACAGGGGGCAGGGTAGCGGGATTTCTTGAGCAGTTCTTC

d_gene: TRBD1
v_gene: TRBV9
abundance: -
j_gene: TRBJ1-2
CDR3aa: CASSVAGTGGRYGYTF
CDR3nt: TGTGCCAGCAGCGTAGCTGGGACAGGGGGCCGATATGGCTACACCTTC

d_gene: TRBD1
v_gene: TRBV7-6
abundance: -
j_gene: TRBJ2-7
CDR3aa: CASGTGGYEQYF
CDR3nt: TGTGCCTCCGGGACAGGGGGCTACGAGCAGTACTTC

d_gene: -
v_gene: TRBV7-9
abundance: few
j_gene: TRBJ1-4
CDR3aa: CASSLGTQGEKLFF
CDR3nt: TGTGCCAGCAGCTTAGGGACACAGGGTGAAAAACTGTTTTTT

d_gene: TRBD1
v_gene: TRBV5-1
abundance: -
j_gene: TRBJ2-5
CDR3aa: CASSWTGIQETQYF
CDR3nt: TGCGCCAGCAGCTGGACAGGGATCCAAGAGACCCAGTACTTC

d_gene: TRBD2
v_gene: TRBV5-1
abundance: -
j_gene: TRBJ2-5
CDR3aa: CASSLSRLAGSETQYF
CDR3nt: TGCGCCAGCAGCTTGTCACGATTAGCGGGTTCCGAGACCCAGTACTTC

d_gene: TRBD1
v_gene: TRBV2
abundance: -
j_gene: TRBJ1-4
CDR3aa: CASKTGQSNEKLFF
CDR3nt: TGTGCCAGCAAGACAGGGCAGTCTAATGAAAAACTGTTTTTT

d_gene: -
v_gene: TRBV19
abundance: -
j_gene: TRBJ2-5
CDR3aa: CASSPRGISAQYF
CDR3nt: TGTGCCAGTAGCCCCCGGGGGATTTCGGCCCAGTACTTC

d_gene: -
v_gene: TRBV5-1
abundance: -
j_gene: TRBJ2-7
CDR3aa: CASSYRDTSSYEQYF
CDR3nt: TGCGCCAGCAGCTACCGGGACACGAGCTCCTACGAGCAGTACTTC

d_gene: TRBD1
v_gene: TRBV7-8
abundance: -
j_gene: TRBJ1-1
CDR3aa: CASSSDRGPRRGGF
CDR3nt: TGTGCCAGCAGCTCTGACAGGGGTCCCCGAAGAGGTGGGTTT

d_gene: -
v_gene: TRBV29-1
abundance: -
j_gene: TRBJ1-5
CDR3aa: CSVGEGDQPQHF
CDR3nt: TGCAGCGTTGGTGAAGGGGATCAGCCCCAGCATTTT

d_gene: TRBD1
v_gene: TRBV7-2
abundance: -
j_gene: TRBJ1-1
CDR3aa: CASSSGQGLGTEAFF
CDR3nt: TGTGCCAGCAGCTCAGGACAGGGATTGGGGACTGAAGCTTTCTTT

d_gene: TRBD1
v_gene: TRBV19
abundance: -
j_gene: TRBJ1-5
CDR3aa: CASSNRDRGPQPQHF
CDR3nt: TGTGCCAGTAGTAACCGGGACAGGGGGCCTCAGCCCCAGCATTTT

d_gene: TRBD2
v_gene: TRBV2
abundance: -
j_gene: TRBJ2-2
CDR3aa: CASSPRLAGGTTGELFF
CDR3nt: TGTGCCAGCAGTCCCCGACTAGCGGGAGGGACCACCGGGGAGCTGTTTTTT

d_gene: -
v_gene: TRBV5-4
abundance: -
j_gene: TRBJ2-2
CDR3aa: CASSTDGRTTGELFF
CDR3nt: TGTGCCAGCAGCACTGACGGGAGAACGACCGGGGAGCTGTTTTTT

d_gene: TRBD1
v_gene: TRBV23-1
abundance: -
j_gene: TRBJ1-4
CDR3aa: CASSQLGQGGEKLFF
CDR3nt: TGCGCCAGCAGTCAACTTGGACAGGGTGGGGAAAAACTGTTTTTT

d_gene: TRBD2
v_gene: TRBV6-5
abundance: -
j_gene: TRBJ2-1
CDR3aa: CASRGSGKTYNEQFF
CDR3nt: TGTGCCAGCAGGGGCAGCGGGAAGACCTACAATGAGCAGTTCTTC